The T cell receptor (beta chain) under discussion was sequenced for a study of blood T cells in healthy people across ages. Background on the study: Every two T cells gave about one barcoded beta molecule via template switching.

V shed 4 bases and J shed 5 bases, with 12 bases lying between them. In germline, CDR1 is SQVTM, CDR2 ANQGSEA. This CDR3 spans 13 amino acids. Study-wide points: Long-lived donors exceeded aged donors in naive CD4+ cells and diversity.

The use of a sample-barcoded 5' primer and a J-beta primer mix characterized a second PCR of 7 to 11 cycles. Unique molecular identifiers of 12 random nucleotides labeled each cDNA. Paired-end reads containing CDR3 totaled no fewer than 2.5 million for each sample. TCRdb reanalysed the 5' RACE reads using MiXCR and keeps one entry per CDR3 protein. This sample has about 780,000 distinct CDR3 sequences, with less than 60% found just once. This clonotype was seen at least ten times. The antigen remains unidentified. This TCR was sampled from a man older than 75 in good health. The chain recombines TRBV29-1 with TRBJ2-1, with D possibly TRBD2 on 6 matching bases. The sample taken for sequencing was blood. For the CDR3, the DNA is TGCAGCGTTGGGGGGACTGGAAACAATGAGCAGTTCTTC. Translation: CSVGGTGNNEQFF.